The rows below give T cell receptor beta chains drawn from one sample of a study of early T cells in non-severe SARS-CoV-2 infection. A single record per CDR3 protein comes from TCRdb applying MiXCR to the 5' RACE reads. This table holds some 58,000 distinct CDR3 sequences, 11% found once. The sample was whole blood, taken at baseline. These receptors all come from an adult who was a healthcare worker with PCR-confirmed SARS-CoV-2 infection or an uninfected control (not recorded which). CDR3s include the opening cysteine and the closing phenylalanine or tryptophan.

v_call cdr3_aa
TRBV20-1 CSAPGTGRNYGYTF
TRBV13 CASSRSGGAYNEQFF
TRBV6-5 CASSYGGQVPYEQYF
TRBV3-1 CASSQGAEPYEQYF
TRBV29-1 CSLGQGLDVTEAFF
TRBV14 CASSQITGAPGEQYF
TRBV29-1 CSVEVGRGKLFF
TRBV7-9 CASSVLSEQYF
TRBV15 CATSRDRAGGPRNEQFF
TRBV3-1 CASSQAGDSPLHF
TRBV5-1 CASSLAVGYEQYF
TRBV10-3 CAISQGTNSPLHF
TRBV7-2 CASSPVYNQPQHF
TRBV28 CAIASGSYEQYF
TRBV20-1 CSARFVEKTQYF
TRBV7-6 CASSLGSEETQYF
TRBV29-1 CSAVDIAETQYF
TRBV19 CASSKVNREDYGYTF
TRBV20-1 CSAIAGGLASTDTQYF
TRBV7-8 CASSPFSKGMEKLFF
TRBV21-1 CATRTGNGFAGNTIYF
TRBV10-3 CAISDYTNEKLFF
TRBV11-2 CASSPSGGSETQYF
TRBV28 CASQSTYEQYF
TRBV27 CASSSRPGNEANYGYTF
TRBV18 CASSEDDEQYF
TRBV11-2 CASSLAGATKGQFF
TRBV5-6 CASSRYGQSEAFF
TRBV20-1 CSALDRGGYGYTF
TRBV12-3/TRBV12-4 CASTSRGINNEQYF
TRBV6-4 CASSDSSGGADTQYF
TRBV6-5 CASSYSISTGPNTEAFF
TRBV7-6 CASSGAGEQFF
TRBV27 CASSPSQGHMNTEAFF
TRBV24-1 CATSDTRQCEAFF
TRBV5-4 CASSLGGNTQYF
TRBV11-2 CASSSPVMMARQETQYF